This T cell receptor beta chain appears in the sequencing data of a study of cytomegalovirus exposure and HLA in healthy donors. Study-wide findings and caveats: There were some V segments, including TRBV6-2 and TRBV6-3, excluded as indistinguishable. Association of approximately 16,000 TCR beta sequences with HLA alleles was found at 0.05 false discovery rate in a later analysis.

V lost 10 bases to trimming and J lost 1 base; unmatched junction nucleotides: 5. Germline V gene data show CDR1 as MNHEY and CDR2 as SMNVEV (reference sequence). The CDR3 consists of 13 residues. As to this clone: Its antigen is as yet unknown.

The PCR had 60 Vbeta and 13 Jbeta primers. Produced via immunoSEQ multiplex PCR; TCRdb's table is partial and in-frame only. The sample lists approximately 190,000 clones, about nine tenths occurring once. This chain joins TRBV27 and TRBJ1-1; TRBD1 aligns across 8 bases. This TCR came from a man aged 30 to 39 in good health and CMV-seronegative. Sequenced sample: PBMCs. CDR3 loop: CATRGTGNTEAFF. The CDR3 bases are TGTGCCACCAGGGGGACAGGGAACACTGAAGCTTTCTTT.